The 21 T cell receptor beta chains below were found in one sample sequenced in a study of lymphopenia after photon versus proton radiotherapy. TCRdb's table, derived via immunoSEQ multiplex PCR, lists solely in-frame clones and lacks some. The sample shows fewer than 20,000 clones, 92% of them seen only once. This specimen consisted of peripheral blood, obtained from a patient treated with photon-based radiotherapy. Receptors were obtained from a woman between 40 and 50 years old with cholangiocarcinoma.

The CDR3 reads CASSSKRGAHGYTF. The CDR3 region has the DNA TGTGCCAGCAGTTCGAAACGGGGGGCGCACGGCTACACCTTC. This chain connects TRBV27 to TRBJ1-2; D is possibly TRBD1 (6 bases). The CDR3 runs 14 residues. V was shortened by 4 bases and J by 8 bases, with 17 bases between the two germline ends. Germline V gives CDR1 MNHEY, CDR2 SMNVEV (reference sequence).

The CDR3 DNA sequence: TGTGCCATCAGTGAGGTTTACGAGCAGTACTTC. Translated: CAISEVYEQYF. The J gene is TRBJ2-5, the V gene TRBV10-3; D ambiguous. TRBJ2-7 matches the DNA end more closely, so the J call is doubtful. Per the germline V gene, CDR1 is ENHRY and CDR2 is SYGVKD. This CDR3 is built from 11 residues.

CDR3 bases: TGTGCCTGGAGCCCCGGACAGGTAGCCTACGAGCAGTACTTC. Amino acids: CAWSPGQVAYEQYF. The rearrangement links TRBV30 to TRBJ2-7; 7 bases agree with TRBD1. The germline V gene encodes CDR1 GTSNPN and CDR2 SVGIG (reference sequence). J gave up 2 bases and V 3 bases, and 7 bases lay outside the gene matches. The CDR3 sequence is 14 residues long. The variable domain in full, completed from reference TRBV30 and TRBJ2-7, reads SQTIHQWPATLVQPVGSPLSLECTVEGTSNPNLYWYRQAAGRGLQLLFYSVGIGQISSEVPQNLSASRPQDRQFILSSKKLLLSDSGFYLCAWSPGQVAYEQYFGPGTRLTVT.

The CDR3 DNA is TGTGCCAGCAGCTTGGCCGGGGGGGCCACTGAAGCTTTCTTT. As protein: CASSLAGGATEAFF. The chain uses TRBV5-8 and TRBJ1-1; tentatively, D is TRBD1 (6 bases). V lost 0 bases to trimming and J lost 4 bases, with 10 bases between them. CDR3 length equals 14 residues. Germline assignment: CDR1 SGHTS and CDR2 YDEGEE. The full variable domain, its missing parts supplied by reference TRBV5-8 and TRBJ1-1, is EAGVTQSPTHLIKTRGQQATLRCSPISGHTSVYWYQQALGLGLQFLLWYDEGEERNRGNFPPRFSGRQFPNYSSELNVNALELEDSALYLCASSLAGGATEAFFGQGTRLTVV.

The chain combines TRBV29-1 with TRBJ1-4, with D possibly matching TRBD1 (6 bases). The germline V gene encodes CDR1 SQVTM and CDR2 ANQGSEA. This CDR3 is 11 amino acids long. V lost 7 bases to trimming and J lost 8 bases, with 11 bases between them. CDR3 amino acids: CSAVGGEKLFF. The DNA of the CDR3 is TGCAGCGCTGTGGGGGGCGAAAAACTGTTTTTT.

CDR3 coding DNA: TGTGCCAGCGGGTACTACGAGCAGTACTTC. Its protein is CASGYYEQYF. The gene calls are TRBV27 and TRBJ2-7; D not certain. Germline V gene lookup returns CDR1 MNHEY and CDR2 SMNVEV (reference sequence). CDR3 length: 10 residues. Trimming left V 8 bases short and J 3 bases short, with 5 bases between.

As concerns this clone: The germline gene is not matched at one end of the junction; a read error may be the cause. This sequence joins TRBV6-1 and TRBJ2-3; TRBD2 aligns across 7 bases. This CDR3 has 15 residues. Germline V gives CDR1 MNHNS, CDR2 SASEGT. The CDR3 DNA reads TGTGCCAGCAGAGAAGCTAGCGGACCCACAGATACGCAGTATTTT. Amino acid sequence: CASREASGPTDTQYF.

J is TRBJ2-2 and V is TRBV6-6; no clear D gene. Germline V CDR1 and CDR2: MNHNY, SVGAGI (reference sequence). V lost 7 bases to trimming and J lost 1 base, with 13 bases between them. CDR3 length: 15 amino acids. Here the CDR3 DNA reads TGTGCCAGCAAAAAGGACGGGCAGAACACCGGGGAGCTGTTTTTT. Protein sequence: CASKKDGQNTGELFF.

The chain has TRBV4-3 and TRBJ1-5; 7 positions agree with TRBD1. The CDR3 sequence is 14 residues long. The V segment lost 4 bases and the J segment 12 bases; nucleotides outside the gene matches: 12. CDR1 and CDR2 (germline): LGHNA, YSLEER. In DNA, the CDR3 is TGCGCCAGCAGCCTGAGCGACAGGGACGGGTTCCAGCATTTT. Translating gives CASSLSDRDGFQHF.

The rearrangement joins TRBV18 to TRBJ2-7; D might be TRBD1 or TRBD2, each matching 5 bases. This CDR3 has 15 amino acids. Germline V lookup: CDR1 KGHSH, CDR2 LQKENI. The germline V and J ends were trimmed by 0 bases and 3 bases, with 12 bases remaining between them. The CDR3 coding sequence is TGTGCCAGCTCACCACCGGGTGAGGGGTACTACGAGCAGTACTTC. This codes for CASSPPGEGYYEQYF. Using reference TRBV18 and TRBJ2-7 for the parts outside the CDR3, the full variable domain is NAGVMQNPRHLVRRRGQEARLRCSPMKGHSHVYWYRQLPEEGLKFMVYLQKENIIDESGMPKERFSAEFPKEGPSILRIQQVVRGDSAAYFCASSPPGEGYYEQYFGPGTRLTVT.

V is TRBV28 and J is TRBJ1-2; D is undetermined. The V and J ends lost 7 bases and 8 bases respectively, with 11 bases between them. Germline-derived CDR1 and CDR2 are MDHEN and SYDVKM. The CDR3 runs to 11 residues. CDR3 DNA sequence: TGTGCCAGCACCGGGATTAGGGGCTACACCTTC. Its translation: CASTGIRGYTF.

The chain has TRBV7-2 and TRBJ1-2; D gene unclear. The CDR3 has 15 amino acids. V was shortened by 5 bases and J by 4 bases, with 17 bases between the two germline ends. Germline assignment: CDR1 SGHTA and CDR2 FQGNSA. The CDR3 reads CASSPPPGSRYGYTF. DNA for the CDR3: TGTGCCAGCAGCCCCCCCCCTGGAAGTCGCTATGGCTACACCTTC.

This clone was detected once. The V and J genes are TRBV10-3 and TRBJ2-7; no clear D. Germline V gene sequence: CDR1 ENHRY, CDR2 SYGVKD. The CDR3 loop spans 11 amino acids. Trimming took 9 bases from V and 2 from J, leaving 8 bases between them. The CDR3 sequence is CAISKAYEQYF. The DNA of the CDR3 is TGTGCCATAAGCAAAGCCTACGAGCAGTACTTC.

This chain joins TRBV7-9 and TRBJ2-5; D possibly corresponds to TRBD1 (5 bases). This CDR3 spans 14 amino acids. Germline values: CDR1 SEHNR, CDR2 FQNEAQ (reference sequence). Trimming stripped 3 bases from V and 4 bases from J, with 12 bases between. The CDR3 loop reads CASSFETGAETQYF. CDR3 nucleotide sequence: TGTGCCAGCAGCTTTGAAACAGGAGCAGAGACCCAGTACTTC. Full variable domain (missing parts from reference TRBV7-9 and TRBJ2-5): DTGVSQNPRHKITKRGQNVTFRCDPISEHNRLYWYRQTLGQGPEFLTYFQNEAQLEKSRLLSDRFSAERPKGSFSTLEIQRTEQGDSAMYLCASSFETGAETQYFGPGTRLLVL.

The V gene is TRBV25-1, the J gene TRBJ2-5, with D uncertain. The CDR3 runs to 12 residues. The V gene lost 2 bases and the J gene lost 4 bases, with 5 bases spanning the gap. CDR1 is MGHDK and CDR2 is SYGVNS in the germline V gene. CDR3 protein: CASSEQGETQYF. The CDR3 DNA reads TGTGCCAGCAGTGAACAAGGAGAGACCCAGTACTTC.

J is TRBJ1-4 and V is TRBV27, with 9 bases that match TRBD1. Trimming cost V 5 bases and J 8 bases; bases outside gene matches: 6. This CDR3 contains 14 residues. Germline V gene data show CDR1 as MNHEY and CDR2 as SMNVEV (reference sequence). Here the CDR3 reads CASSAGQGIEKLFF. In nucleotides, the CDR3 is TGTGCCAGCAGTGCGGGACAGGGTATCGAAAAACTGTTTTTT.

This chain joins TRBV6-1 and TRBJ2-1, with 9 bases fitting TRBD2. CDR3 length equals 14 residues. After removal of 11 bases from V and 4 bases from J, the junction contained 9 bases not matched to a gene. Germline V gives CDR1 MNHNS, CDR2 SASEGT. The CDR3 loop reads CAGTLAGSYNEQFF. The CDR3 DNA reads TGTGCCGGCACGCTAGCGGGGTCATACAATGAGCAGTTCTTC.

The gene calls are TRBV20-1 and TRBJ2-7, with a weak D call TRBD1 (5 bases). The V gene's germline CDR1 is DFQATT and CDR2 SNEGSKA (reference sequence). This CDR3 has 10 residues. V gave up 6 bases and J gave up 4 bases, with 7 bases separating them. This CDR3 reads CSAKGYEQYF. In nucleotides, the CDR3 is TGCAGTGCCAAGGGGTACGAGCAGTACTTC.

The gene calls are TRBV30 and TRBJ1-6, with 8 bases fitting TRBD1. CDR1 and CDR2 from the germline V gene are GTSNPN and SVGIG (reference sequence). J gave up 3 bases and V 3 bases, and 4 bases lay outside the gene matches. There are 15 residues in the CDR3. This CDR3 reads CAWSQGAFYNSPLHF. In DNA form, the CDR3 reads TGTGCCTGGAGCCAGGGGGCTTTCTATAATTCACCCCTCCACTTT.

This chain connects TRBV29-1 to TRBJ2-3; no reliable D call. This CDR3 has 11 amino acids. Trimming removed 3 bases from V and 5 bases from J, with 6 bases in between. In germline, CDR1 is SQVTM, CDR2 ANQGSEA. The CDR3 nucleotides are TGCAGCGTTGACTCGGGAGATACGCAGTATTTT. Encoded protein: CSVDSGDTQYF.

This clone was seen just once. This chain joins TRBV30 and TRBJ1-5, with D perhaps matching TRBD1 (6 bases). Germline CDR1 and CDR2: GTSNPN and SVGIG (reference sequence). The CDR3 is 12 amino acids. With 7 bases removed from V and 6 bases from J, the gap between germline ends came to 13 bases. CDR3 coding DNA: TGTGCCTTTAGTAGGGACACTCAGCCCCAGCATTTT. Translating gives CAFSRDTQPQHF. Based on the CDR3 plus reference TRBV30 and TRBJ1-5, the full variable domain is SQTIHQWPATLVQPVGSPLSLECTVEGTSNPNLYWYRQAAGRGLQLLFYSVGIGQISSEVPQNLSASRPQDRQFILSSKKLLLSDSGFYLCAFSRDTQPQHFGDGTRLSIL.